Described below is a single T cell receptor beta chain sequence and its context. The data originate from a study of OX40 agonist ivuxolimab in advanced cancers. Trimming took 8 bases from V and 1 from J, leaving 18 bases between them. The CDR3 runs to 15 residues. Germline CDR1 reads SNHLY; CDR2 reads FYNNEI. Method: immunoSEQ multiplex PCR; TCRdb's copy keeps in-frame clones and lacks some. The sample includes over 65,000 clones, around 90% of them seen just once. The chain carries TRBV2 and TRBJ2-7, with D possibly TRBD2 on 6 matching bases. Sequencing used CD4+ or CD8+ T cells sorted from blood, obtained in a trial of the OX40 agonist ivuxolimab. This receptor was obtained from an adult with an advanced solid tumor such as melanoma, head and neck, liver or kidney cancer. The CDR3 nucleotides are TGTGCCAGCGGAGGGGTGCAGGTAAGATCCTACGAGCAGTACTTC. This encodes CASGGVQVRSYEQYF.